A selection of T cell receptor beta chains follows, all from one sample in a study of blood T cell repertoires in COVID-19. Sequenced by immunoSEQ multiplex PCR; TCRdb stores in-frame clones only, minus some. The table shows about 390,000 clones, with around 87% occurring only once. The sequenced sample was peripheral blood. Receptors were obtained from a woman aged 55 to 70 with COVID-19, enrolled during active disease. Each CDR3 is given with its conserved first and last residue. The D gene is left open where the match is weak. Clone size is shown for a subset of rows, as once, few, many or a class of expanded clone.

d_call | j_call | cdr3_length | clone_size | v_call | cdr3_nt | cdr3_aa
- | TRBJ1-1 | 15 | - | TRBV13 | TGTGCCAGCAGCCAGATCCAAATGATGAACACTGAAGCTTTCTTT | CASSQIQMMNTEAFF
- | TRBJ2-7 | 14 | - | TRBV6-1 | TGTGCCAGCAGTGAAGTTTCAGGGGTGAGCGAGCAGTACTTC | CASSEVSGVSEQYF
TRBD2 | TRBJ2-3 | 17 | once | TRBV4-2 | TGTGCCAGCAGCCAAGAAGGGAGAGCGGGGGGGCTGGATACGCAGTATTTT | CASSQEGRAGGLDTQYF
TRBD2 | TRBJ2-5 | 15 | - | TRBV18 | TGTGCCAGCTCACCACCGGGGAGGGTCCAAGAGACCCAGTACTTC | CASSPPGRVQETQYF
- | TRBJ1-1 | 12 | - | TRBV12-5 | TGTGCTAGTGGTTTGTTAGAGCTTGAAGCTTTCTTT | CASGLLELEAFF
TRBD2 | TRBJ2-5 | 14 | - | TRBV3-1/TRBV3-2 | TGTGCCAGTAACAGACTAGCGGGTCAAGAGACCCAGTACTTC | CASNRLAGQETQYF
- | TRBJ1-4 | 15 | - | TRBV7-6 | TGTGCCAGCAGCTTAGATAGGTCAGGGTCTGAAAAACTGTTTTTT | CASSLDRSGSEKLFF
- | TRBJ2-7 | 15 | - | TRBV19 | TGTGCCAGTAGTATTGGCAAGGGGGGGGCCTACGAGCAGTACTTC | CASSIGKGGAYEQYF
- | TRBJ1-1 | 13 | - | TRBV5-1 | TGCGCCAGCCAAAACCCGGGGAACACTGAAGCTTTCTTT | CASQNPGNTEAFF
- | TRBJ2-3 | 14 | once | TRBV28 | TGTGCCAGCAGTTTGCCCGGGGTCACAGATACGCAGTATTTT | CASSLPGVTDTQYF
TRBD1 | TRBJ1-1 | 13 | - | TRBV7-3 | TGTGCCAGCTCGAGGGACAGGAACACTGAAGCTTTCTTT | CASSRDRNTEAFF
TRBD1 | TRBJ2-5 | 14 | - | TRBV5-1 | TGCGCCAGCAGCTCGGGACAGCCAAAAGAGACCCAGTACTTC | CASSSGQPKETQYF
TRBD1 | TRBJ1-2 | 15 | once | TRBV18 | TGTGCCAGCTCACCTACAGGGGCCGCTAACTATGGCTACACCTTC | CASSPTGAANYGYTF
TRBD1 | TRBJ2-5 | 14 | - | TRBV14 | TGTGCCAGCAGCCCGGACAGGCCCCAAGAGACCCAGTACTTC | CASSPDRPQETQYF
TRBD1 | TRBJ2-7 | 18 | - | TRBV7-3 | TGTGCCAGCAGCTTAATGTCTTCTCCGGGGACAGCTTACTACGAGCAGTACTTC | CASSLMSSPGTAYYEQYF
- | TRBJ1-1 | 15 | - | TRBV3-1/TRBV3-2 | TGTGCCAGCAGCCAACTGGCAGGCCCCCGCACTGAAGCTTTCTTT | CASSQLAGPRTEAFF
- | TRBJ1-2 | 15 | few | TRBV7-2 | TGTGCCAGCAGCTTATATTCAGCTGGGGCGGGAGGCTACACCTTC | CASSLYSAGAGGYTF
- | TRBJ2-1 | 14 | - | TRBV2 | TGTGCCAGCAATGGCGGGGGCCGCTACAATGAGCAGTTCTTC | CASNGGGRYNEQFF
- | TRBJ1-2 | 15 | - | TRBV28 | TGTGCCAGCAGTTTATACGGTGTAAATAACTATGGCTACACCTTC | CASSLYGVNNYGYTF
TRBD2 | TRBJ2-1 | 21 | - | TRBV6-4 | TGTGCCAGCAGTGACTCGAAAAGGTTAGCGGGGGGGCCGGGATCCTACAATGAGCAGTTCTTC | CASSDSKRLAGGPGSYNEQFF
TRBD1 | TRBJ1-2 | 12 | few | TRBV6-5 | TGTGCCAGCAGTTGGGACAGCTATGGCTACACCTTC | CASSWDSYGYTF
- | TRBJ1-6 | 16 | - | TRBV27 | TGTGCCAGCACGGGAGGAGCAAGCTCCTATAATTCACCCCTCCACTTT | CASTGGASSYNSPLHF
- | TRBJ1-1 | 14 | - | TRBV11-1 | TGTGCCAGCACAGGTCTCTTGGGAGAACCTGAAGCTTTCTTT | CASTGLLGEPEAFF
TRBD1 | TRBJ1-6 | 17 | - | TRBV7-9 | TGTGCCAGCAGCTTGGTGCAGGGGGCTTCCTATAATTCACCCCTCCACTTT | CASSLVQGASYNSPLHF
- | TRBJ2-3 | 15 | - | TRBV11-2 | TGTGCCAGCAGCTTGCGAGGTCCCAGCACAGATACGCAGTATTTT | CASSLRGPSTDTQYF
- | TRBJ2-5 | 18 | once | TRBV7-9 | TGTGCCAGCAGCCCGTACAGGGGAGGATACCTGGTAAAAGAGACCCAGTACTTC | CASSPYRGGYLVKETQYF
- | TRBJ2-3 | 15 | - | TRBV7-2 | TGTGCCAGCGGGTTTGGGGGGGGCCCCACAGATACGCAGTATTTT | CASGFGGGPTDTQYF
TRBD2 | TRBJ2-5 | 14 | - | TRBV9 | TGTGCCAGCAGCTCTAGCGGGGGTTTAGAGACCCAGTACTTC | CASSSSGGLETQYF
- | TRBJ1-1 | 15 | - | TRBV11-2 | TGTGCCAGCAGCCGATGGGCCTTCTTAAACACTGAAGCTTTCTTT | CASSRWAFLNTEAFF
- | TRBJ2-2 | 15 | - | TRBV6-5 | TGTGCCAGCATGAGGGGGGGGACGAACACCGGGGAGCTGTTTTTT | CASMRGGTNTGELFF
TRBD1 | TRBJ1-2 | 14 | - | TRBV5-1 | TGCGCCAGCAGCCCGGGACAGGCTAACTATGGCTACACCTTC | CASSPGQANYGYTF